The T cell receptor beta chain under discussion was sequenced for a study of blood T cell repertoires in COVID-19. Overall study: The United States, Italy and Spain supplied acute and convalescent COVID-19 samples. Sources were T cells, B-cell-depleted T cells, or PBMCs; the material itself was cDNA or gDNA.

Under the authors' procedure: It was from reference gene primer amplification that nucleated cell counts were estimated. The protocol was immunoSEQ multiplex PCR, while the TCRdb copy is restricted to in-frame clones and leaves out a portion. The DNA was the basis for D and trimming; V, J and clone size are from that table. The sample has about 95,000 clones; 81% are singletons. Trimming stripped 6 bases from V and 1 base from J, with 6 bases between. The CDR3 spans 13 residues. The germline V gene has CDR1 SGHTA and CDR2 FQGNSA. The rearrangement uses TRBV7-2 and TRBJ2-2; D unresolved. The TCR originated in a man at least 80 years old with active or convalescent COVID-19. Sequenced input: peripheral blood. CDR3 nucleotide sequence: TGTGCCAGCAGTCCTCTGAACACCGGGGAGCTGTTTTTT. Translating gives CASSPLNTGELFF.